This TCR beta chain was identified in a study of beta chain features in type 1 diabetes. There are 14 residues in the CDR3. Trimming shortened V by 3 bases and J by 5 bases, and 12 bases separated the two germline ends. The V gene's germline CDR1 is KGHSH and CDR2 LQKENI. The isolated RNA, all of it, was reverse transcribed, so expressed TCRB transcripts were what got sequenced. Sequencing was performed with immunoSEQ multiplex PCR; in TCRdb, only in-frame clones are kept and a portion is missing. In the table there are 70,000 to 90,000 clones, 25% to 35% of which are singletons. This clone appeared a single time.

The chain combines TRBV18 with TRBJ2-3; D perhaps matches TRBD2 (5 bases). This receptor was taken from a young woman in good health. The specimen sequenced was stem cell memory CD4+ T cells from blood. The CDR3 DNA follows: TGTGCCAGCTCACCGGACTTTGACGGAGATACGCAGTATTTT. It encodes CASSPDFDGDTQYF.